A single sample is the source of the 6 T cell receptor beta chains below, sequenced in a study of blood T cells in healthy people across ages. A second PCR, run for 7 to 11 cycles, used a sample-barcoded 5' primer plus a J-beta primer mix. TCRdb re-called the 5' RACE reads with MiXCR, one entry per CDR3 protein. The sample yields 1.5 million to 2 million distinct CDR3 sequences, 28% seen once. The sequenced sample consisted of blood. These TCRs come from a woman in her twenties or thirties in good health.

This rearrangement joins TRBV7-9 to TRBJ1-2; maybe TRBD1 (5 bases). V dropped 5 bases and J dropped 4 bases, with 14 bases sitting between them. The CDR3 has 14 residues. CDR1 is SEHNR and CDR2 is FQNEAQ in the germline V gene (reference sequence). CDR3: CASSVSRAGYGYTF. The CDR3 nucleotides read TGTGCCAGCAGCGTATCCAGGGCAGGCTATGGCTACACCTTC.

The V and J genes are TRBV28 and TRBJ2-3, with D possibly TRBD2 on 6 matching bases. V gave up 6 bases and J gave up 5 bases, with 15 bases separating them. The CDR3 runs to 14 residues. CDR1 and CDR2 (germline): MDHEN, SYDVKM. CDR3 DNA sequence: TGTGCCAGCAGAACGACGGGGGTGAAAGATACGCAGTATTTT. It translates to CASRTTGVKDTQYF.

The chain couples TRBV7-3 to TRBJ1-2, with TRBD1 matching over 9 bases. From germline, CDR1 is SGHTA and CDR2 FQGTGA. The CDR3 runs to 16 residues. J was trimmed by 7 bases and V by 2 bases; bases with no gene match: 11. CDR3 nucleotides: TGTGCCAGCAGCTTAGGGGGGACAGGGAAGTGTCCTGGCTACACCTTC. Amino acids: CASSLGGTGKCPGYTF.

The table lists this clonotype with a count of one. The chain has TRBV12-3 or TRBV12-4 and TRBJ2-5, with D perhaps matching TRBD2 (9 bases). The CDR3 extends over 16 amino acids. V dropped 3 bases and J dropped 3 bases, with 17 bases sitting between them. The CDR3 DNA sequence: TGTGCCAGCAGTTTCGCTAGCGGGACAGGAAAAGAGACCCAGTACTTC. Encoded protein: CASSFASGTGKETQYF.

This clonotype was seen a few times. The genes are TRBV29-1 and TRBJ1-1, with 9 bases aligning to TRBD1. The J segment lost 5 bases and the V segment lost 7 bases, leaving 8 bases of the junction unmatched. CDR1 and CDR2 from the germline V gene are SQVTM and ANQGSEA. The CDR3 is made up of 13 amino acids. In DNA form, the CDR3 reads TGCAGCGCCTCTAACAGGGGGCTTACTGAAGCTTTCTTT. This translates into CSASNRGLTEAFF.

The chain combines TRBV6-6 with TRBJ1-2; 8 bases agree with TRBD1. Germline V gene data show CDR1 as MNHNY and CDR2 as SVGAGI (reference sequence). CDR3 size: 15 residues. V dropped 5 bases and J dropped 4; count of bases not matched to a gene: 9. CDR3 bases: TGTGCCAGCAGTCACGGACAGGGTCGGTTCTATGGCTACACCTTC. It specifies CASSHGQGRFYGYTF.